Following are 24 T cell receptor beta chains from one sample sequenced in a study of beta chain features in type 1 diabetes. Sequencing targeted expressed TCRB transcripts, as all isolated RNA had been reverse transcribed. Method: immunoSEQ multiplex PCR; TCRdb's copy keeps in-frame clones and lacks some. The sample has roughly 400,000 clones, 9.6% seen once. These receptors have no known antigen. Study-level findings and limits: TCRB CDR3s from Type 1 diabetes patients were moderately but significantly shorter in all four CD4+ subsets.

The sample was central memory CD4+ T cells from blood. Every receptor here comes from a man younger than 45 with type 1 diabetes.

This clone was counted between two and nine times. As DNA, the CDR3 is TGTGCCAGCAGCGGTAGGGGTTCCCTCACAGATACGCAGTATTTT. Translation: CASSGRGSLTDTQYF. V usage is TRBV7-8 and J usage is TRBJ2-3; D perhaps matches TRBD1 (5 bases). Deletions cut 5 bases from V and 2 bases from J, with 14 bases between. This CDR3 comprises 15 residues. Germline loops: CDR1 SGHVS, CDR2 FQNEAQ.

Concerning this clone: The junction shows a germline mismatch at one end, possibly a read error. The chain carries TRBV23-1 and TRBJ2-3, with D unresolved. TRBV23-1 belongs to the ORF category, with a function that is uncertain. This CDR3 spans 14 amino acids. This CDR3 reads CASSFSSNTDTQYF. In DNA, the CDR3 is TGTGCCAGCAGCTTCAGCAGTAACACAGATACGCAGTATTTT.

About this clone: The sample carries other DNA sequences with the same CDR3. The rearrangement links TRBV28 to TRBJ2-5; tentatively, D is TRBD1 (6 bases). The V gene lost 3 bases and the J gene lost 4 bases, with 12 bases spanning the gap. Per the germline V gene, CDR1 is MDHEN and CDR2 is SYDVKM. The CDR3 totals 14 residues. In DNA form, the CDR3 reads TGTGCCAGCAGTTTGCCACAGGGTGGAGAGACCCAGTACTTC. As protein: CASSLPQGGETQYF.

A few counts support this clone. The CDR3 region has the DNA TGTGCCTCCCGGACTAGCGGGTCCATGGGCACCGGGGAGCTGTTTTTT. Its translation is CASRTSGSMGTGELFF. V is TRBV28 and J is TRBJ2-2, with 11 bases fitting TRBD2. The V and J ends lost 11 bases and 4 bases, in that order; junction bases with no gene match: 12. Germline lookup yields CDR1 MDHEN and CDR2 SYDVKM. The CDR3 runs 16 residues.

The gene calls are TRBV9 and TRBJ2-7; 10 bases are a match to TRBD1. CDR1 and CDR2 from the germline V gene are SGDLS and YYNGEE. Germline trimming cut 3 bases from V and 12 bases from J; bases unmatched to any gene: 6. This CDR3 spans 12 amino acids. The CDR3 sequence is CASSEDRGSLYF. Written as DNA, the CDR3 is TGTGCCAGCAGCGAGGACAGGGGGTCTCTGTACTTC. Filled out from reference TRBV9 and TRBJ2-7, the complete variable domain reads DSGVTQTPKHLITATGQRVTLRCSPRSGDLSVYWYQQSLDQGLQFLIQYYNGEERAKGNILERFSAQQFPDLHSELNLSSLELGDSALYFCASSEDRGSLYFGPGTRLTVT.

This clone was seen a few times. Germline and junction disagree at one end, which may indicate a read error. The J gene is TRBJ1-4, the V gene TRBV20-1, with D uncertain. This CDR3 has 11 residues. Germline values: CDR1 DFQATT, CDR2 SNEGSKA (reference sequence). In nucleotides, the CDR3 is TGCAGTGCAAAGGATCCCCCCGGGGAGGTCTTT. This encodes CSAKDPPGEVF.

This clone was counted a few times. This chain uses TRBV6-5 with TRBJ2-7; TRBD1 matches at 9 bases. V lost 5 bases and J lost 4; bases outside the gene matches: 9. The CDR3 runs to 15 residues. Germline assignment: CDR1 MNHEY and CDR2 SVGAGI. DNA for the CDR3: TGTGCCAGCAGTATGGGTACAGGGGGCAAATACGAGCAGTACTTC. Protein: CASSMGTGGKYEQYF.

This clone was seen a handful of times. Other DNA sequences of this sample code for an identical CDR3. The CDR3 bases are TGTGCTAGTGGGCAAACAGGGAAAGGCGATGAGCAGTTCTTC. Its protein product is CASGQTGKGDEQFF. This chain joins TRBV12-5 and TRBJ2-1; tentatively, D is TRBD1 (6 bases). V was pared by 6 bases and J by 8 bases, with 17 bases between. Germline loops: CDR1 LGHNT, CDR2 FRNRAP. CDR3 length equals 14 residues.

This clone was counted a few times. The chain recombines TRBV9 with TRBJ1-1, with D unclear. Trimming removed 1 base at V and 1 base at J, with 8 bases between. Germline V CDR1 and CDR2: SGDLS, YYNGEE. The CDR3 spans 14 residues. As DNA, the CDR3 is TGTGCCAGCAGCGTAATGACTCAGAACACTGAAGCTTTCTTT. Translating it yields CASSVMTQNTEAFF.

The chain combines TRBV4-2 with TRBJ2-1, with D possibly matching TRBD2 (5 bases). CDR1 and CDR2 from the germline V gene are LGHNA and YNFKEQ. V shed 2 bases and J shed 8 bases, with 10 bases lying between them. The CDR3 is 13 residues long. In DNA form, the CDR3 reads TGTGCCAGCAGCCAAATGAGGGTGGATGAGCAGTTCTTC. Residues: CASSQMRVDEQFF.

This clone was detected only a few times. The chain combines TRBV15 with TRBJ1-5, with no clear D. V lost 3 bases to trimming and J lost 8 bases, with 8 bases between them. The germline V gene encodes CDR1 LNHNV and CDR2 YYDKDF (reference sequence). CDR3 size: 12 residues. CDR3 DNA: TGTGCCACCAGCAGGAAAGAGGAGCCCCAGCATTTT. It yields the protein CATSRKEEPQHF. The full variable domain, with the rest looked up from reference TRBV15 and TRBJ1-5, is DAMVIQNPRYQVTQFGKPVTLSCSQTLNHNVMYWYQQKSSQAPKLLFHYYDKDFNNEADTPDNFQSRRPNTSFCFLDIRSPGLGDTAMYLCATSRKEEPQHFGDGTRLSIL.

This clone was recorded many times. This chain uses TRBV10-3 with TRBJ2-7; 7 nucleotides align to TRBD1. Germline V CDR1 and CDR2: ENHRY, SYGVKD. J gave up 7 bases and V 3 bases, and 6 bases lay outside the gene matches. The CDR3 extends over 13 amino acids. The CDR3 reads CAISDRQGPEQYF. In DNA, the CDR3 is TGTGCCATCAGTGACCGACAGGGTCCTGAGCAGTACTTC.

This clone was seen a handful of times. The chain is built from TRBV6-6 and TRBJ2-7, with 7 bases matching TRBD1. The trim removed 1 base at V and 4 bases at J, leaving 7 bases unmatched. The CDR3 length is 15 residues. Germline loops: CDR1 MNHNY, CDR2 SVGAGI (reference sequence). This CDR3 reads CASSYLGQPEYEQYF. In DNA form, the CDR3 reads TGTGCCAGCAGTTACTTGGGACAGCCTGAATACGAGCAGTACTTC.

This clone was seen only a few times. The chain joins TRBV28 to TRBJ2-3; 7 bases align to TRBD2. V shed 6 bases and J 6 bases; nucleotides not matched to a gene: 9. Per germline, CDR1 MDHEN and CDR2 SYDVKM. The CDR3 runs 14 residues. The CDR3 DNA follows: TGTGCCAGCAGAATGGTGGGAGGGCCGGATACGCAGTATTTT. As protein: CASRMVGGPDTQYF.

The CDR3 DNA reads as TGTGCCAGCAGCTCACGACAGGCCGGGGCACTAACCCGCTCTGGAAACACCATATATTTT. Protein: CASSSRQAGALTRSGNTIYF. The chain carries TRBV7-8 and TRBJ1-3; weak D call: TRBD1 (6 bases). Trimming took 4 bases from V and 0 from J, leaving 25 bases between them. The CDR3 has 20 amino acids. Looked up from germline, CDR1 is SGHVS and CDR2 is FQNEAQ.

The rearrangement joins TRBV29-1 to TRBJ1-4; 7 positions match TRBD1. Unmatched junction bases numbered 2, after V lost 1 base and J lost 6 bases. Per the germline V gene, CDR1 is SQVTM and CDR2 is ANQGSEA. The CDR3 is made up of 13 amino acids. The CDR3 bases are TGCAGCGTTGAAGGACAGGGTGATGAAAAACTGTTTTTT. Amino acids: CSVEGQGDEKLFF. Looking up the rest from reference TRBV29-1 and TRBJ1-4 gives the full variable domain: SAVISQKPSRDICQRGTSLTIQCQVDSQVTMMFWYRQQPGQSLTLIATANQGSEATYESGFVIDKFPISRPNLTFSTLTVSNMSPEDSSIYLCSVEGQGDEKLFFGSGTQLSVL.

CDR3 sequence reads: CASIHLAGGLEQYF. DNA for the CDR3: TGTGCCAGCATCCATCTAGCGGGAGGCCTCGAGCAGTACTTC. V gene TRBV7-3 combines with J gene TRBJ2-7; TRBD2 agrees at 11 bases. CDR1 and CDR2 (germline): SGHTA, FQGTGA. CDR3 length equals 14 residues. The V gene end was trimmed by 7 bases and the J gene end by 6 bases; junction bases not matched to a gene: 8.

This chain uses TRBV5-1 with TRBJ2-3; D might be TRBD2 (6 bases). Trimming removed 3 bases from V and 2 bases from J, with 13 bases in between. The germline V gene has CDR1 SGHRS and CDR2 YFSETQ. This CDR3 is 15 amino acids long. This CDR3 is CASSSLATNTDTQYF. Written as DNA, the CDR3 is TGCGCCAGCAGCTCGCTAGCGACAAACACAGATACGCAGTATTTT.

This clone was counted between two and nine times. The chain carries TRBV21-1 and TRBJ1-5. TRBV21-1 represents a pseudogene. The CDR3 has 16 amino acids. In DNA, the CDR3 is TGTGCCAGCAGCCCCCTTGAGAGGACGAGCAATCAGCCCCAGCATTTT. This gives the protein CASSPLERTSNQPQHF.

This clone was detected only a few times. V usage is TRBV29-1 and J usage is TRBJ2-5; D is uncertain. Germline values: CDR1 SQVTM, CDR2 ANQGSEA. Trimming took off 3 bases at V and 1 base at J, with 9 bases between the two ends. The CDR3 is 13 residues long. CDR3 amino acids: CSVEAAIQETQYF. The CDR3 bases are TGCAGCGTTGAGGCAGCCATCCAAGAGACCCAGTACTTC.

This clone was seen at least ten times. V gene TRBV7-9 combines with J gene TRBJ2-6, with D hard to call. The CDR3 length is 13 residues. With 4 bases removed from V and 3 bases from J, the gap between germline ends came to 4 bases. Germline lookup yields CDR1 SEHNR and CDR2 FQNEAQ (reference sequence). CDR3: CASSWVGANVLTF. In DNA form, the CDR3 reads TGTGCCAGCAGCTGGGTTGGGGCCAACGTCCTGACTTTC.

This clone was picked up a small number of times. The rearrangement uses TRBV7-2 and TRBJ2-7; D is ambiguous. Germline V gives CDR1 SGHTA, CDR2 FQGNSA. Trimming removed 8 bases at V and 6 bases at J, with 8 bases between. This CDR3 contains 10 residues. CDR3 DNA sequence: TGTGCCAGCGGTACTCCCGAGCAGTACTTC. It translates to CASGTPEQYF.

The chain recombines TRBV14 with TRBJ1-1, with D hard to call. This CDR3 has 13 residues. Germline V gene sequence: CDR1 SGHDN, CDR2 FVKESK. V dropped 5 bases and J dropped 3 bases, with 10 bases sitting between them. CDR3 region: CASSRLGYTEAFF. The CDR3 coding sequence is TGTGCCAGCAGCAGGTTGGGGTACACTGAAGCTTTCTTT. Full variable domain (remainder filled in from reference TRBV14 and TRBJ1-1): EAGVTQFPSHSVIEKGQTVTLRCDPISGHDNLYWYRRVMGKEIKFLLHFVKESKQDESGMPNNRFLAERTGGTYSTLKVQPAELEDSGVYFCASSRLGYTEAFFGQGTRLTVV.

The chain recombines TRBV7-9 with TRBJ2-1; 8 bases fit TRBD1. The CDR3 spans 15 residues. Germline CDR1 is SEHNR and CDR2 is FQNEAQ (reference sequence). The junction had 7 bases not matched to a gene; V was cut back by 7 bases and J by 2 bases. DNA of the CDR3: TGTGCCAGCAAGGCGGGCAGGGGGCCCTACAATGAGCAGTTCTTC. Residues: CASKAGRGPYNEQFF.